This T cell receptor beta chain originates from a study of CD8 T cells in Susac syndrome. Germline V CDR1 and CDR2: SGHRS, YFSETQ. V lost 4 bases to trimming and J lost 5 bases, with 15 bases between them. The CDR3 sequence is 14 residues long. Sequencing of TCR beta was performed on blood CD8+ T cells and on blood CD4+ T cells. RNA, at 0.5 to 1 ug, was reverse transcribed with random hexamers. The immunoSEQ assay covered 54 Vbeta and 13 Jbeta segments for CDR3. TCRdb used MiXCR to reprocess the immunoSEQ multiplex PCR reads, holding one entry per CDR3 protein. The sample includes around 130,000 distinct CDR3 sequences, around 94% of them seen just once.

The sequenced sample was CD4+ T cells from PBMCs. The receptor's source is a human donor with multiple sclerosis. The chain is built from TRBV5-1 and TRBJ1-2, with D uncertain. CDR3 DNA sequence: TGCGCCAGCAGCCTATACCTCGGGCAGTATGGCTACACCTTC. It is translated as CASSLYLGQYGYTF.